These T cell receptor beta chains were read from a single sample in a study of regulatory T cells in long-lasting Graves disease. TCRdb redid the calling of the multiplex PCR reads with MiXCR, one entry per CDR3 protein. The table records 430,000 or so distinct CDR3 sequences, around a fifth of them present only once. The sample here was peripheral blood mononuclear cells (PBMCs), taken when the disease was refractory, from a patient treated with antithyroid drugs. The receptors originated from a female donor with Graves disease. Both conserved end residues are part of each CDR3. The D gene is left open where the match is weak. The size of a clone is reported for some rows only, either as once, few or many, or as a class for expanded clones.

-,many,TRBV28,TRBJ2-2,CASRDVDTGELFF,TGTGCCAGCAGGGACGTTGACACCGGGGAGCTGTTTTTT
-,few,TRBV20-1,TRBJ2-5,CSARRAAQETQYF,TGCAGTGCTAGAAGGGCAGCCCAAGAGACCCAGTACTTC
-,-,TRBV30,TRBJ1-3,CAWSGTGTGNAIYF,TGTGCCTGGAGTGGTACAGGGACTGGAAACGCCATATATTTT
-,many,TRBV27,TRBJ1-1,CASTTRRQNTEAFF,TGTGCCAGCACAACTCGGAGACAGAACACTGAAGCTTTCTTT
-,many,TRBV20-1,TRBJ1-1,CSARADKKEAFF,TGCAGTGCTAGAGCGGACAAGAAAGAAGCTTTCTTT
TRBD1,-,TRBV6-1,TRBJ1-1,CASTEQGIFEAFF,TGTGCCAGCACTGAACAGGGGATCTTCGAGGCTTTCTTT
-,few,TRBV7-9,TRBJ1-3,CAASGTGGGNTIYF,TGTGCCGCTTCGGGGACCGGCGGTGGAAACACCATATATTTT
TRBD2,many,TRBV29-1,TRBJ2-7,CSVGTSGRATYEQYF,TGCAGCGTTGGGACTAGCGGGAGGGCCACCTACGAGCAGTACTTC
-,many,TRBV12-3/TRBV12-4,TRBJ2-7,CASSLVQGPYEQYF,TGTGCCAGCAGTTTAGTGCAGGGACCCTACGAGCAGTACTTC
-,-,TRBV30,TRBJ2-7,CAWRPKSTGYEQYF,TGTGCCTGGAGACCGAAATCAACAGGGTACGAGCAGTACTTC
-,many,TRBV9,TRBJ2-7,CASSGQGSHEQYF,TGTGCCAGCAGCGGGCAGGGGAGCCACGAGCAGTACTTC
-,many,TRBV2,TRBJ1-1,CASSEEVVARTFF,TGTGCCAGCAGTGAAGAGGTGGTTGCGAGAACTTTCTTT
TRBD1,many,TRBV30,TRBJ1-2,CAWSAGTGNYGYTF,TGTGCCTGGAGTGCGGGGACAGGGAACTATGGCTACACCTTC
-,many,TRBV11-2,TRBJ2-7,CASIGLGQGPSYEQYF,TGTGCCAGCATCGGCTTGGGGCAGGGCCCCTCCTACGAGCAGTACTTC
-,few,TRBV15,TRBJ2-2,CATSRDLAGRFSGELFF,TGTGCCACCAGCAGAGATCTGGCGGGCCGTTTTTCCGGGGAGCTGTTTTTT
TRBD2,many,TRBV28,TRBJ2-7,CASSFLAGTSGTHSYEQYF,TGTGCCAGCAGTTTCCTAGCTGGGACTAGCGGGACCCACTCCTACGAGCAGTACTTC
TRBD2,-,TRBV20-1,TRBJ2-2,CSSRDGLAGDTGELFF,TGCAGTTCTAGAGATGGACTAGCGGGAGACACCGGGGAGCTGTTTTTT
-,many,TRBV20-1,TRBJ2-7,CSAAKPGTPPYEQYF,TGCAGTGCCGCGAAACCCGGGACTCCTCCCTACGAGCAGTACTTC
TRBD2,-,TRBV6-1,TRBJ2-2,CASMPRGRGTGELFF,TGTGCCAGCATGCCCCGCGGGAGAGGAACCGGGGAGCTGTTTTTT
-,many,TRBV11-3,TRBJ2-5,CASSLRGEETQYF,TGTGCCAGCAGCTTACGTGGGGAAGAGACCCAGTACTTC
-,few,TRBV7-2,TRBJ2-7,CASSLGVSREQYF,TGTGCCAGCAGCTTAGGGGTTTCCCGGGAGCAGTACTTC
-,few,TRBV6-1,TRBJ1-3,CASSPTGASGNTIYF,TGTGCCAGCAGTCCCACAGGAGCCTCTGGAAACACCATATATTTT
-,many,TRBV12-3/TRBV12-4,TRBJ2-7,CASSFGNSYEQYF,TGTGCCAGCAGCTTTGGTAACTCCTACGAGCAGTACTTC
TRBD1,many,TRBV6-1,TRBJ1-1,CASSRGQGALNTEAFF,TGTGCCAGCAGTAGAGGACAGGGGGCCCTGAACACTGAAGCTTTCTTT
TRBD2,many,TRBV6-1,TRBJ2-7,CASSLRLAGGHYEQYF,TGTGCCAGCAGTCTTCGACTAGCGGGAGGGCACTACGAGCAGTACTTC
TRBD1,many,TRBV28,TRBJ1-4,CASSYGTGSLGAEKLFF,TGTGCCAGCAGCTACGGGACAGGGAGTCTGGGCGCCGAAAAACTGTTTTTT
-,many,TRBV15,TRBJ2-6,CATSGGHSGANVLTF,TGTGCCACCAGCGGAGGACACTCTGGGGCCAACGTCCTGACTTTC
TRBD1,few,TRBV4-1,TRBJ1-1,CASSGTGEITEAFF,TGCGCCAGCAGCGGGACAGGGGAGATCACTGAAGCTTTCTTT
-,few,TRBV10-3,TRBJ2-1,CAISEATAYNEQFF,TGTGCCATCAGTGAGGCTACAGCCTACAATGAGCAGTTCTTC
-,many,TRBV28,TRBJ2-7,CASSLAGINYEQYF,TGTGCCAGCAGTTTGGCGGGGATTAACTACGAGCAGTACTTC
-,many,TRBV7-2,TRBJ2-7,CASSSDRLTSNEQYF,TGTGCCAGCAGCTCCGACAGGTTGACCTCAAACGAGCAGTACTTC
-,-,TRBV7-9,TRBJ1-6,CASSLAGFGDLHF,TGTGCCAGCAGCTTAGCGGGCTTCGGGGACCTCCACTTT
TRBD2,-,TRBV14,TRBJ2-7,CTSSLTHETSGSASFSYEQYF,TGTACCAGCAGCCTAACCCACGAGACTAGCGGGAGTGCCTCTTTCTCCTACGAGCAGTACTTC
-,many,TRBV29-1,TRBJ2-5,CSVVAEYQETQYF,TGCAGCGTTGTGGCAGAGTACCAAGAGACCCAGTACTTC
-,many,TRBV28,TRBJ1-1,CASSLWDVGNTEAFF,TGTGCCAGCAGTTTATGGGACGTCGGAAACACTGAAGCTTTCTTT
-,many,TRBV6-2/TRBV6-3,TRBJ1-1,CASSYNQYLRTEAFF,TGTGCCAGCAGTTATAACCAGTACTTACGGACTGAAGCTTTCTTT
-,few,TRBV6-1,TRBJ2-5,CASSDVGGEETQYF,TGTGCCAGCAGTGACGTGGGGGGTGAAGAGACCCAGTACTTC
TRBD1,few,TRBV5-6,TRBJ1-2,CASTRDRVTMYGYTF,TGTGCCAGCACTAGAGACAGGGTGACGATGTATGGCTACACCTTC
-,few,TRBV24-1,TRBJ1-5,CATSDSGSGRSNQPQHF,TGTGCCACCAGTGATTCGGGGTCAGGGCGGAGCAATCAGCCCCAGCATTTT
-,many,TRBV7-2,TRBJ2-6,CASSLGFPYSGANVLTF,TGTGCCAGCAGCTTAGGGTTTCCCTACTCTGGGGCCAACGTCCTGACTTTC
-,-,TRBV7-9,TRBJ1-1,CASRHDGNTEAFF,TGTGCCAGCAGGCACGACGGGAACACTGAAGCTTTCTTT
-,few,TRBV9,TRBJ2-2,CASSASGAGELFF,TGTGCCAGCAGCGCCTCGGGGGCCGGGGAGCTGTTTTTT
-,-,TRBV11-2,TRBJ2-1,CASIRGVSYNEQFF,TGTGCCAGCATCCGGGGTGTCTCCTACAATGAGCAGTTCTTC
TRBD1,-,TRBV20-1,TRBJ1-5,CSAAAGTVMVGNQPQHF,TGCAGTGCTGCCGCCGGGACAGTGATGGTTGGAAATCAGCCCCAGCATTTT
TRBD1,many,TRBV28,TRBJ2-5,CASRRTGDQETQYF,TGTGCCAGCAGGCGGACAGGGGATCAAGAGACCCAGTACTTC
TRBD1,many,TRBV27,TRBJ2-2,CASSLRTGGLNTGELFF,TGTGCCAGCAGTCTCCGAACAGGGGGACTGAACACCGGGGAGCTGTTTTTT